These T cell receptor beta chains were read from a single sample in a study of T cell responses to AZD1222 COVID-19 vaccine. TCRdb's copy holds only in-frame clones and misses some; the assay was immunoSEQ multiplex PCR. The sample has about 79,000 clones, roughly 80% seen once. The sample here was peripheral blood, taken 28 days after the second AZD1222 dose. The receptors stem from an adult who received the AZD1222 COVID-19 vaccine. Each CDR3 is given without its conserved first and last residue. Each record gives: V gene, J gene, CDR3 protein.

V: TRBV19
J: TRBJ1-6
CDR3: ASSIGSTIGSPLH

V: TRBV14
J: TRBJ1-1
CDR3: ASSLVAAGDTEAF

V: TRBV2
J: TRBJ2-3
CDR3: ASRRTSSGTDTQY

V: TRBV6-5
J: TRBJ2-7
CDR3: ASSQLDGYYEQY

V: TRBV4-3
J: TRBJ1-1
CDR3: ASSQDRQGNTEAF

V: TRBV6-2/TRBV6-3
J: TRBJ2-5
CDR3: ASSYSLGARYQETQY

V: TRBV28
J: TRBJ2-3
CDR3: ASTLTVGDTQY

V: TRBV10-2
J: TRBJ2-1
CDR3: ASGGGGLRPGLAGPPSSYNEQF

V: TRBV6-6
J: TRBJ1-5
CDR3: ASSYFQGNQPQH

V: TRBV11-3
J: TRBJ2-1
CDR3: ASSLGGSSYNEQF

V: TRBV6-5
J: TRBJ1-2
CDR3: ASTPRALDYGYT

V: TRBV18
J: TRBJ2-5
CDR3: ASSPDRGLLGETQY

V: TRBV27
J: TRBJ1-2
CDR3: ASTDRARTYGYT

V: TRBV4-1
J: TRBJ1-2
CDR3: ASSHGPPSYGYT

V: TRBV19
J: TRBJ1-5
CDR3: ASSVRDYSNQPQH

V: TRBV6-5
J: TRBJ1-2
CDR3: ASSRVVSYGYT

V: TRBV9
J: TRBJ1-1
CDR3: ASSGGAANTEAF

V: TRBV7-2
J: TRBJ2-1
CDR3: ASMTLYNEQF

V: TRBV30
J: TRBJ2-5
CDR3: AWKGDGAAQYQETQY

V: TRBV28
J: TRBJ2-7
CDR3: ASSLPGTIRGQQY

V: TRBV28
J: TRBJ1-1
CDR3: ASSLQGARAF

V: TRBV5-1
J: TRBJ2-1
CDR3: ASSLGQGWGNNEQF

V: TRBV2
J: TRBJ2-3
CDR3: ASGPQITDTQY

V: TRBV10-3
J: TRBJ2-7
CDR3: AISESWAAYEQY

V: TRBV6-2/TRBV6-3
J: TRBJ2-1
CDR3: ASSTLANEQF

V: TRBV5-5
J: TRBJ2-7
CDR3: ASSLGVAGGPEQY

V: TRBV19
J: TRBJ2-3
CDR3: ASSIKTGGADTQY

V: TRBV5-6
J: TRBJ1-6
CDR3: ASSRLTDRVNSPLH

V: TRBV5-4
J: TRBJ1-3
CDR3: ASSSMTGSGNTIY

V: TRBV4-2
J: TRBJ1-5
CDR3: ASSQDLSGQPQH

V: TRBV6-2/TRBV6-3
J: TRBJ2-2
CDR3: ASSYLGGDTGELF

V: TRBV19
J: TRBJ1-5
CDR3: ASTAGGLGQPQH

V: TRBV30
J: TRBJ1-2
CDR3: AWSEPGQGLGGYT

V: TRBV5-1
J: TRBJ2-2
CDR3: ASSPMGDTGELF

V: TRBV27
J: TRBJ1-1
CDR3: ASSPGTALSTEAF

V: TRBV30
J: TRBJ1-1
CDR3: AWSVLKRAGAF

V: TRBV4-2
J: TRBJ2-1
CDR3: ASSQVGSSYNEQF

V: TRBV28
J: TRBJ2-7
CDR3: ASTIRGEGSYEQY

V: TRBV18
J: TRBJ1-5
CDR3: ASSLQGQASSNQPQH

V: TRBV15
J: TRBJ2-2
CDR3: ATSRDDRDTGELF

V: TRBV28
J: TRBJ1-3
CDR3: ASSPSPSTGGPLSGNTIY

V: TRBV15
J: TRBJ1-4
CDR3: ATSRTQGEKLF

V: TRBV5-6
J: TRBJ2-1
CDR3: ASSLASGNEQF

V: TRBV19
J: TRBJ1-5
CDR3: ASSMKRQGNRPQH

V: TRBV9
J: TRBJ2-7
CDR3: ASSVEGEGPAYEQY

V: TRBV4-2
J: TRBJ1-1
CDR3: ASSQDRRRARGQGEAF

V: TRBV5-4
J: TRBJ2-5
CDR3: ASSLGVAGLQETQY

V: TRBV6-5
J: TRBJ1-1
CDR3: ASSRYQGVRAEAF

V: TRBV6-5
J: TRBJ2-4
CDR3: ASSYSTRANIQY